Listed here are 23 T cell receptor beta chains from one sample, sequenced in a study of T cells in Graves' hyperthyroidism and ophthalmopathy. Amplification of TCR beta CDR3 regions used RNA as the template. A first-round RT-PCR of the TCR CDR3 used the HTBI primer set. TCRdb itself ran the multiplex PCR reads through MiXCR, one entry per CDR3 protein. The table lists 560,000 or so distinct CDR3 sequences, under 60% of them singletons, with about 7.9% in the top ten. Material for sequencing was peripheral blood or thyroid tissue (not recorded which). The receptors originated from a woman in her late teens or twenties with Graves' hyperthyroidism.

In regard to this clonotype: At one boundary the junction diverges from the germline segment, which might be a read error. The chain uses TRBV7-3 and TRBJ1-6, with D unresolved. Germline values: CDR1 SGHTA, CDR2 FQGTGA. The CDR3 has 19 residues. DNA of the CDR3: TGTGCCAGCAGCTTAGTAGGTGCCGGGATAGGAGGCTATGATTCACCCCTCCACTTT. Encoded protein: CASSLVGAGIGGYDSPLHF.

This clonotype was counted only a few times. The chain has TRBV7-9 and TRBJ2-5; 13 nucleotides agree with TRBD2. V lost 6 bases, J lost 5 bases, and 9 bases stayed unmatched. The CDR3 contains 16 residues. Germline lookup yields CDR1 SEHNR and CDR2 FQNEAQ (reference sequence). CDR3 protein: CASSSRLAGGWETQYF. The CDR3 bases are TGTGCCAGCAGTTCCCGACTAGCGGGAGGATGGGAGACCCAGTACTTC.

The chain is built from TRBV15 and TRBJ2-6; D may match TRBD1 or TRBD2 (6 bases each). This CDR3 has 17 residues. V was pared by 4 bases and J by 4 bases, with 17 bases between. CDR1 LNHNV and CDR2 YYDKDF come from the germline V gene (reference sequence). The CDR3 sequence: CATSMRRDTEGANVLTF. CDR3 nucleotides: TGTGCCACCAGCATGAGGAGGGACACTGAAGGGGCCAACGTCCTGACTTTC.

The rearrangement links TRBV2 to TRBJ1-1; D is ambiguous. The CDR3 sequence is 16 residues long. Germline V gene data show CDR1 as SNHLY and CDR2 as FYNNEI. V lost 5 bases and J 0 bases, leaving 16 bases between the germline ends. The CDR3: CASSLDGGWVNTEAFF. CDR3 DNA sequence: TGTGCCAGCAGTTTAGACGGTGGATGGGTGAACACTGAAGCTTTCTTT.

CDR3 in DNA: TGTGCCAGCAGCTGGGCGGCTGAAGCTTTCTTT. Translating gives CASSWAAEAFF. The V gene is TRBV7-8, the J gene TRBJ1-1; no reliable D call. Germline V gives CDR1 SGHVS, CDR2 FQNEAQ. V was clipped by 4 bases and J by 6 bases, with 6 bases between them. There are 11 residues in the CDR3.

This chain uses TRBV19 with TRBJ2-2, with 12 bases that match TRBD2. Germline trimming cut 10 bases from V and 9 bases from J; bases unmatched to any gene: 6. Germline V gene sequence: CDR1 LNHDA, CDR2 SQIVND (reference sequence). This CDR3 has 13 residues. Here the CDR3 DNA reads TGTGCCACCCCGACTAGCGGGAGCAGGGAGCTGTTTTTT. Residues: CATPTSGSRELFF.

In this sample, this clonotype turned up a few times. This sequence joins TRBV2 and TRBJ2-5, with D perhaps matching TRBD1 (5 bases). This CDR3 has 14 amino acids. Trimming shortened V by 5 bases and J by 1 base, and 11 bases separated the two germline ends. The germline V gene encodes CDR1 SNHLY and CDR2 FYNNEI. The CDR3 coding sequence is TGTGCCAGCAGTTACAGGTTCCCCCAAGAGACCCAGTACTTC. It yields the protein CASSYRFPQETQYF.

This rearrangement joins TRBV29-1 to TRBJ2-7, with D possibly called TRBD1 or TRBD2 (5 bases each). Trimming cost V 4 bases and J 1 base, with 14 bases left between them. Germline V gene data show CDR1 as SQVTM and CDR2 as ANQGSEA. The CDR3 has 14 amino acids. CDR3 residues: CSVGGGPNSYEQYF. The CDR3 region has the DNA TGCAGCGTTGGTGGGGGACCCAATTCCTACGAGCAGTACTTC.

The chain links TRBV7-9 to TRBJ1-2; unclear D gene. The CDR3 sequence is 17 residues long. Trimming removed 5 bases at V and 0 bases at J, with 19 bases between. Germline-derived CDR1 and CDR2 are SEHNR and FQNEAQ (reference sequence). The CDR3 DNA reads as TGTGCCAGCAGCCCATACATAGCCCCGGGGACTAACTATGGCTACACCTTC. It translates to CASSPYIAPGTNYGYTF.

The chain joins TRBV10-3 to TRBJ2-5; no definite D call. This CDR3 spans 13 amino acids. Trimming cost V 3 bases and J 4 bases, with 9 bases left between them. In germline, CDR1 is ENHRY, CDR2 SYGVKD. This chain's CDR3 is CAISEEDGETQYF. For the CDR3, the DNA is TGTGCCATCAGTGAAGAGGACGGAGAGACCCAGTACTTC.

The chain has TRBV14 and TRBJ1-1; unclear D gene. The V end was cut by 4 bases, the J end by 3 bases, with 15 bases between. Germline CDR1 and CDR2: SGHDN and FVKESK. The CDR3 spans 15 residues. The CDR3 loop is CASSPIFFMDTEAFF. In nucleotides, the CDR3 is TGTGCCAGCAGCCCTATCTTTTTCATGGACACTGAAGCTTTCTTT.

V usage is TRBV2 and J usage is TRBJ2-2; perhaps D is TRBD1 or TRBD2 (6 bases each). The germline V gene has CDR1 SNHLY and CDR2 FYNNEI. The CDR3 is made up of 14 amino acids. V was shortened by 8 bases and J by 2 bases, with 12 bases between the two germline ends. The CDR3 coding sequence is TGTGCCAGCGGGGGGCTACGAAACACCGGGGAGCTGTTTTTT. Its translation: CASGGLRNTGELFF.

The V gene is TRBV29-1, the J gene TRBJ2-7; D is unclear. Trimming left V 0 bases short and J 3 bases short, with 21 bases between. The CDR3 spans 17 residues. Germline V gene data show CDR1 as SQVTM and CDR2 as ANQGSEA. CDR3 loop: CSVEDSSPGGTFYEQYF. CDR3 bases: TGCAGCGTTGAAGATTCTTCCCCAGGCGGTACTTTCTACGAGCAGTACTTC.

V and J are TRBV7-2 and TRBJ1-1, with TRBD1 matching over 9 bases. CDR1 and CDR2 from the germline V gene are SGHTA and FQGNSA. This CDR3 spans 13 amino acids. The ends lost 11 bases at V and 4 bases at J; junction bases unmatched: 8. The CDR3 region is CAWGQGVGTEAFF. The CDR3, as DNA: TGTGCCTGGGGACAGGGCGTGGGCACTGAAGCTTTCTTT. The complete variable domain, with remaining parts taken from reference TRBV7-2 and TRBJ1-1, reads GAGVSQSPSNKVTEKGKDVELRCDPISGHTALYWYRQSLGQGLEFLIYFQGNSAPDKSGLPSDRFSAERTGGSVSTLTIQRTQQEDSAVYLCAWGQGVGTEAFFGQGTRLTVV.

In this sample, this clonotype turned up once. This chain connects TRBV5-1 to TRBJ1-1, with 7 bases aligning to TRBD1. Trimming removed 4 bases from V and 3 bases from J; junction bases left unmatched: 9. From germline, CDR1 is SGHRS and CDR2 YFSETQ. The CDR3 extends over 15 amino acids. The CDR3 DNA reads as TGCGCCAGCAGCGCAGGGGGGGGGCTGGACACTGAAGCTTTCTTT. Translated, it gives CASSAGGGLDTEAFF.

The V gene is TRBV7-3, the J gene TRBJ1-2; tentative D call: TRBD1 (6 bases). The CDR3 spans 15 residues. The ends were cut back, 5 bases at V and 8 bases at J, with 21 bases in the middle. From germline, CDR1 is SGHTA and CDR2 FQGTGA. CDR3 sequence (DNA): TGTGCCAGCAGCCAAACGAGGGGGGGTGATCGGGGCTACACCTTC. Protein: CASSQTRGGDRGYTF.

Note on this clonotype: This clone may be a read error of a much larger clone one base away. In nucleotides, the CDR3 is TGTGCCAGCAGCCCCGGGAATTATCAGCCCCAGCATTTT. Protein: CASSPGNYQPQHF. The J gene is TRBJ1-5, the V gene TRBV7-6; D unclear. Germline V CDR1 and CDR2: SGHVS, FNYEAQ. V lost 5 bases to trimming and J lost 5 bases, with 10 bases between them. The CDR3 contains 13 residues.

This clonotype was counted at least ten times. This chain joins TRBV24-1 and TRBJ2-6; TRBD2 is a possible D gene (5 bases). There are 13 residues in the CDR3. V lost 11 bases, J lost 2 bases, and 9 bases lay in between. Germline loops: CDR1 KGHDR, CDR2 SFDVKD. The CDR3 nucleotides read TGTGCCAGAGGGCGGCCTGGGGCCAACGTCCTGACTTTC. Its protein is CARGRPGANVLTF.

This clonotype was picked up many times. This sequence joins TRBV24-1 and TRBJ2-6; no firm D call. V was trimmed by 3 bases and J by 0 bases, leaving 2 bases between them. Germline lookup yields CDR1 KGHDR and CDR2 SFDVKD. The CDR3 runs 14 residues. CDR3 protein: CATSDPSGANVLTF. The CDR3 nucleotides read TGTGCCACCAGTGATCCCTCTGGGGCCAACGTCCTGACTTTC.

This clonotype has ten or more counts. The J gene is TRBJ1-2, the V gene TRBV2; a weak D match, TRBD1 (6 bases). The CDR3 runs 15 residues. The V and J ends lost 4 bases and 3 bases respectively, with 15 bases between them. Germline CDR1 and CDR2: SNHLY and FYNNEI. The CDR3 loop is CASSVPGAGDYGYTF. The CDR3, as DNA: TGTGCCAGCAGTGTCCCGGGGGCTGGAGACTATGGCTACACCTTC.

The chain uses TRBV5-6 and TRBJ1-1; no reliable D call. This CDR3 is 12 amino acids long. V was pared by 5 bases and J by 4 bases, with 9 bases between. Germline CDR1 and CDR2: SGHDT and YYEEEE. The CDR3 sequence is CASRLGVTEAFF. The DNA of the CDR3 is TGTGCCAGCAGGCTCGGGGTCACTGAAGCTTTCTTT.

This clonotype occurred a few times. The CDR3 DNA reads as TGTGCCAGCTCCCGGGGTAACGAGCAGTACTTC. Protein product: CASSRGNEQYF. This sequence joins TRBV7-6 and TRBJ2-7, with D perhaps matching TRBD2 (5 bases). The germline gives CDR1 SGHVS, CDR2 FNYEAQ. This CDR3 region has 11 residues. The V gene lost 8 bases and the J gene lost 5 bases, with 10 bases spanning the gap.

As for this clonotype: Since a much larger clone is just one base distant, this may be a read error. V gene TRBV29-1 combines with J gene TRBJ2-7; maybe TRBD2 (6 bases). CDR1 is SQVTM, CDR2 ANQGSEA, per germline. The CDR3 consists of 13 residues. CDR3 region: CSAEEEGLYEQYF. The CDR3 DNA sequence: TGCAGCGCTGAAGAGGAGGGTCTCTACGAGCAGTACTTC.